This T cell receptor beta chain was sequenced during a study of regulatory T cells in long-lasting Graves disease. The study's findings and limits: Thyroid tissue went unexamined; only peripheral blood was analyzed. Newly diagnosed disease favored TRBV20-1 and TRBJ2-1 over persistent disease.

Time point given: persistent/refractory GD, antithyroid drugs over 5 years with positive TRAb. The TCR library used RNA extracted from PBMCs. Libraries of TCR beta came from iRepertoire HTBI primers plus Arm-PCR of CDR3 regions. MiXCR, applied by TCRdb to the multiplex PCR reads, yields one record per CDR3 protein. Altogether 350,000 to 500,000 distinct CDR3 sequences are present, 20% to 25% being singletons, with the ten largest covering 14%. The CDR3 has 12 amino acids. V lost 7 bases and J lost 7, with 11 bases in between. Germline assignment: CDR1 SGHTA and CDR2 FQGTGA. On this clonotype itself: The antigen is not known.

V is TRBV7-3 and J is TRBJ1-3; unclear D gene. This specimen consisted of peripheral blood mononuclear cells (PBMCs), obtained when the disease was refractory, from a patient treated with antithyroid drugs. The clonotype comes from a female donor with Graves disease. CDR3: CASNFVSNTIYF. CDR3 bases: TGTGCCAGCAACTTTGTCTCCAACACCATATATTTT.